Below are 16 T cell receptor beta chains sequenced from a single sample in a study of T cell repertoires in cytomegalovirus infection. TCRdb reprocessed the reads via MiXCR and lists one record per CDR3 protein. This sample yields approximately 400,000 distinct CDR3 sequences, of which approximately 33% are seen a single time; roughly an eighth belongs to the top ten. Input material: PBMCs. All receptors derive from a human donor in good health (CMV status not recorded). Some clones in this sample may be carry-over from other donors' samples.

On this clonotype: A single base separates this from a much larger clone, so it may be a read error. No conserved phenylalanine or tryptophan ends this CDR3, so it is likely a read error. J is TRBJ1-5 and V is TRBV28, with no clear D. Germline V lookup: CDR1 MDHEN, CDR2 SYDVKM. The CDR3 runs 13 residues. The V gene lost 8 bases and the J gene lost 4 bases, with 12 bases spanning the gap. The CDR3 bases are TGTGCCAGCCTTGGGGTCAGGAATCAGCCCCAGCATGTT. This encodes CASLGVRNQPQHV.

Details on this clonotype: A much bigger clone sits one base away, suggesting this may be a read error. The DNA of the CDR3 is TGTGCCAGCAGCTTCGTCCAGGACAGGAGCTCCTACGAGCAGTACTTC. It encodes CASSFVQDRSSYEQYF. This chain connects TRBV7-6 to TRBJ2-7; 7 bases map to TRBD1. This CDR3 has 16 residues. V lost 3 bases to trimming and J lost 0 bases; unmatched junction nucleotides: 8. Germline CDR1 and CDR2: SGHVS and FNYEAQ.

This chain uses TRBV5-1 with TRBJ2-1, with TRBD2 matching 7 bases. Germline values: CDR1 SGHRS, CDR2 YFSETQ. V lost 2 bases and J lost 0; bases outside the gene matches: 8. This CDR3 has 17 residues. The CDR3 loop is CASSFGLAATSYNEQFF. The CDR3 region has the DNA TGCGCCAGCAGCTTTGGCCTAGCGGCCACCTCCTACAATGAGCAGTTCTTC.

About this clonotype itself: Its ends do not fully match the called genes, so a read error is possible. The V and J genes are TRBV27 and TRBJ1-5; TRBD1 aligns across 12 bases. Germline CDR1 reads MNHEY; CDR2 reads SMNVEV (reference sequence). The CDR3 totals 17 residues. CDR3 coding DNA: TGTGCCAGTAGTTGGCCAGGGGGACAGGGGGCTCATCATCCCCAGCATTTT. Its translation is CASSWPGGQGAHHPQHF.

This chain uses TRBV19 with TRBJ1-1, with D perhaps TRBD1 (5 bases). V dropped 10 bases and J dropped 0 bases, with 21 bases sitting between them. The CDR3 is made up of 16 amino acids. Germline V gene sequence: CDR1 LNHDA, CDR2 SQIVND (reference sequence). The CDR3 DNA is TGTGCCACCCGATCAGGAGGGGTGAGGATGAACACTGAAGCTTTCTTT. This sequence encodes CATRSGGVRMNTEAFF.

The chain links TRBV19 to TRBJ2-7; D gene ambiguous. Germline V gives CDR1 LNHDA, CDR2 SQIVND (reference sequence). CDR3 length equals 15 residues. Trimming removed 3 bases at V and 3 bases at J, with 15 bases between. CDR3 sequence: CASSMGPGPYYEQYF. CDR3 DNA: TGTGCCAGTAGTATGGGCCCTGGTCCCTACTACGAGCAGTACTTC.

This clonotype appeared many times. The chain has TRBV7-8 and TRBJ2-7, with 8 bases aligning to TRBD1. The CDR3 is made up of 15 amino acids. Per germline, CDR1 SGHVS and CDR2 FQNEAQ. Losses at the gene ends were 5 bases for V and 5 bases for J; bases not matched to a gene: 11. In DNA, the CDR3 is TGTGCCAGCAGCCCGTTCCGGGACAGGTCCGACGAGCAGTACTTC. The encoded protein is CASSPFRDRSDEQYF.

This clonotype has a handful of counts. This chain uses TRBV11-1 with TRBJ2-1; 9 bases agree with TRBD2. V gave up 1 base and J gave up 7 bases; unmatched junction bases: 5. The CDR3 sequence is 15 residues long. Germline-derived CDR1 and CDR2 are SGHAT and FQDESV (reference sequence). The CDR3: CASSLGRGGANEQFF. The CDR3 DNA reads TGTGCCAGCAGCTTAGGTCGCGGGGGGGCGAATGAGCAGTTCTTC.

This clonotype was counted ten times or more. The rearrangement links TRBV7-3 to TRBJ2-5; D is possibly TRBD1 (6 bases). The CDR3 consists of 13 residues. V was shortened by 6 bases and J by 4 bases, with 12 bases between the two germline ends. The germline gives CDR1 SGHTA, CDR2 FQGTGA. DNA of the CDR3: TGTGCCAGCAGTACAGGGTTAGGAGAGACCCAGTACTTC. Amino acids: CASSTGLGETQYF.

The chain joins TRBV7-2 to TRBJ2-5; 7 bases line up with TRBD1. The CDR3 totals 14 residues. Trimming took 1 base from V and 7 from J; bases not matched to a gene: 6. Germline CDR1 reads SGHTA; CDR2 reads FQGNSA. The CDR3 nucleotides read TGTGCCAGCAGCTTAGAGGGCAGGGGGTGGACCCAGTACTTC. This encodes CASSLEGRGWTQYF.

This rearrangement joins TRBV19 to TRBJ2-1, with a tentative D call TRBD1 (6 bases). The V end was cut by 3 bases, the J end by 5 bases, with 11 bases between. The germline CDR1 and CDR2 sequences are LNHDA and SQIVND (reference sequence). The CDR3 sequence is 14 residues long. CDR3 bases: TGTGCCAGTAGTATCTGGGGGCCAAACAATGAGCAGTTCTTC. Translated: CASSIWGPNNEQFF.

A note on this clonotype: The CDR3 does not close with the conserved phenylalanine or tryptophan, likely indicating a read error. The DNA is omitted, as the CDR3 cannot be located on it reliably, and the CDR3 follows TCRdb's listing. CDR3: CTTSDRGEQPPHC. This sequence joins TRBV24-1 and TRBJ1-5; the listed D gene, TRBD1, was not tested against the DNA. Termini included, the CDR3 measures 13 amino acids. Germline V gene lookup returns CDR1 KGHDR and CDR2 SFDVKD.

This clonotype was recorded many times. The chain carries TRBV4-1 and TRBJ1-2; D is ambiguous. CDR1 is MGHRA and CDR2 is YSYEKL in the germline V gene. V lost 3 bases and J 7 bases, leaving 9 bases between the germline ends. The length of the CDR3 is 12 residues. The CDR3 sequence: CASSHVQTGYTF. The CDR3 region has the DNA TGCGCCAGCAGCCATGTGCAAACTGGCTACACCTTC.

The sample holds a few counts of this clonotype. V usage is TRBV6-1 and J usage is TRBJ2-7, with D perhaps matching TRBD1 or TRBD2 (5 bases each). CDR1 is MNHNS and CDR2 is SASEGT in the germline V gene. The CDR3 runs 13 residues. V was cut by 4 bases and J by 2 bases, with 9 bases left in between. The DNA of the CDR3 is TGTGCCAGCAGTGCTGGGGGTCCCTACGAGCAGTACTTC. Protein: CASSAGGPYEQYF.

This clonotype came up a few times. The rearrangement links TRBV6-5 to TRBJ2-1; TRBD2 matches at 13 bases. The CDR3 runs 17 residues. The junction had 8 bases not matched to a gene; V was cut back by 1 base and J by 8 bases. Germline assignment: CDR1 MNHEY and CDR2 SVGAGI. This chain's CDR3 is CASSYFPTSGGGYEQFF. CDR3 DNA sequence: TGTGCCAGCAGTTACTTCCCAACTAGCGGGGGGGGTTATGAGCAGTTCTTC.

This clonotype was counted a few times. CDR3 sequence reads: CASSLVWPDVNTEAFF. The DNA for the CDR3 is TGTGCCAGCAGCTTGGTTTGGCCGGACGTGAACACTGAAGCTTTCTTT. This chain joins TRBV5-5 and TRBJ1-1; no firm D call. CDR3 length: 16 residues. Trimming took 0 bases from V and 0 from J, leaving 12 bases between them. The V gene's germline CDR1 is SGHKS and CDR2 YYEKEE (reference sequence).